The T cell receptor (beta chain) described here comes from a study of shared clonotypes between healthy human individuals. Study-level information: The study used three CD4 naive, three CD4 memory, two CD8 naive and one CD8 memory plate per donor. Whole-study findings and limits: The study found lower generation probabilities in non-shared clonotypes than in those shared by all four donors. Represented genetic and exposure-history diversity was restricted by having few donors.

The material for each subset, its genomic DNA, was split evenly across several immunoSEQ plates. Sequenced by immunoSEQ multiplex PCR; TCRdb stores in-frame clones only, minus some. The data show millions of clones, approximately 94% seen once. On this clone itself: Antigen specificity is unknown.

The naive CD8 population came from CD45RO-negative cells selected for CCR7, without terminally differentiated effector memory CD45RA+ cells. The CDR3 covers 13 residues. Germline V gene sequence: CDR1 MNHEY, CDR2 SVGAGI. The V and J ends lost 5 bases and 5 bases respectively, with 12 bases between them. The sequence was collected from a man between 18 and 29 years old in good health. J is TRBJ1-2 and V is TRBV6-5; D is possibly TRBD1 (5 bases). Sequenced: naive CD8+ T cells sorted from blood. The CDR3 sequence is CASSNAGRYGYTF. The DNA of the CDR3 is TGTGCCAGCAGTAACGCAGGGCGTTATGGCTACACCTTC.